This T cell receptor beta chain emerged from a study of cytomegalovirus exposure and HLA in healthy donors. Study-wide results and caveats: Most TCR beta V segments were productive about 87% or about 30% of the time in an earlier analysis. Per a later analysis, HLA-associated TCR beta chains showed more clonal expansion than other, equally common TCR beta chains. Looking again later, the authors saw that most CMV-associated TCR beta chains seemed HLA-restricted. Usually a TCR sequence was rare, but some public TCRs were found in many donors.

To note about this clone: The antigen remains undetermined.

The CDR3 covers 14 residues. CDR1 is SNHLY and CDR2 is FYNNEI in the germline V gene. Trimming cost V 3 bases and J 9 bases, with 15 bases left between them. Primers included in the PCR were 60 Vbeta and 13 Jbeta primers. TCRdb's copy holds only in-frame clones and misses some; the assay was immunoSEQ multiplex PCR. The table has 150,000 or so clones, roughly 81% seen once. V gene TRBV2 combines with J gene TRBJ1-5; a possible D gene is TRBD1 (5 bases). The clonotype was recovered from a woman aged 18-29 years in good health and CMV-seronegative. The sequencing sample was made of PBMCs. The CDR3 loop is CASSEGQGHGPQHF. Here the CDR3 DNA reads TGTGCCAGCAGTGAGGGGCAGGGCCATGGGCCCCAGCATTTT.